The entry that follows covers one T cell receptor beta chain sequence. As yet, its antigen is unknown. Each sorted subset replicate got 200 ng genomic DNA, tens of thousands of genomes. Some clones are missing from TCRdb's copy, which holds only in-frame ones; the method was immunoSEQ multiplex PCR. The sample contains approximately 1,500,000 clones, 98% of which appear only once. Caucasian adults residing in Nashville, Tennessee made up all the donors. These data are taken from a study of shared clonotypes between healthy human individuals. Study results and limitations: Rarefaction showed sorted-subset sequencing was incomplete despite large depth.

This receptor was taken from a man aged 25-45 years in good health. The sample consisted of naive CD4+ T cells sorted from blood. Subset noted: CD45RA+ positively selected.

CDR3 DNA sequence: TGTGCTAGTGGCAAGGGGACTGGAAACCATCAAGAGACCCAGTACTTC. Translation gives CASGKGTGNHQETQYF. The chain combines TRBV12-5 with TRBJ2-5; weak D call: TRBD2 (6 bases). CDR1 LGHNT and CDR2 FRNRAP come from the germline V gene. The CDR3 length is 16 residues. V was shortened by 6 bases and J by 2 bases, with 19 bases between the two germline ends. Looking up the rest from reference TRBV12-5 and TRBJ2-5 gives the full variable domain: DARVTQTPRHKVTEMGQEVTMRCQPILGHNTVFWYRQTMMQGLELLAYFRNRAPLDDSGMPKDRFSAEMPDATLATLKIQPSEPRDSAVYFCASGKGTGNHQETQYFGPGTRLLVL.